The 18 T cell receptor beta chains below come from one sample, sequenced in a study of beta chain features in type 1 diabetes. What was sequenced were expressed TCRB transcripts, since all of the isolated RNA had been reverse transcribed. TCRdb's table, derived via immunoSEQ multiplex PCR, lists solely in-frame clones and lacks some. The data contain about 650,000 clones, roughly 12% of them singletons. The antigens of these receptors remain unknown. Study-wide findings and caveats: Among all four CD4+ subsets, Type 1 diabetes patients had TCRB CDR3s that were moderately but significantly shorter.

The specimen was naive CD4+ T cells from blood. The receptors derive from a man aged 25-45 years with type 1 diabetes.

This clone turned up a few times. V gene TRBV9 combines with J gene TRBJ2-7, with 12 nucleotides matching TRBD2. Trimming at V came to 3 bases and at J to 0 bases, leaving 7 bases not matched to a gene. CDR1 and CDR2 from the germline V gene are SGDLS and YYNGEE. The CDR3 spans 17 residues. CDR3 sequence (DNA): TGTGCCAGCAGCGAAGGACTAGCGGGGCTTAGCTCCTACGAGCAGTACTTC. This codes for CASSEGLAGLSSYEQYF. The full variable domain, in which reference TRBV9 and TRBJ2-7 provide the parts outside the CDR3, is DSGVTQTPKHLITATGQRVTLRCSPRSGDLSVYWYQQSLDQGLQFLIQYYNGEERAKGNILERFSAQQFPDLHSELNLSSLELGDSALYFCASSEGLAGLSSYEQYFGPGTRLTVT.

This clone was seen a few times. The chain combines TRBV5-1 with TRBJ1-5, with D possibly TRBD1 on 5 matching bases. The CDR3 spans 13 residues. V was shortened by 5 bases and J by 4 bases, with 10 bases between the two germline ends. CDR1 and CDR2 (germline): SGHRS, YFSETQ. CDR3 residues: CASRTDDNQPQHF. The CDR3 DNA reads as TGCGCCAGCAGGACAGATGATAATCAGCCCCAGCATTTT.

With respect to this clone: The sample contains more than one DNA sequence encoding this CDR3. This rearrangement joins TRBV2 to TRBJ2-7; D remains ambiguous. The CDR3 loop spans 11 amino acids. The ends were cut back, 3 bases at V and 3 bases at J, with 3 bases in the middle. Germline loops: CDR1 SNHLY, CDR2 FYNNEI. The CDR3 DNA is TGTGCCAGCAGTGAGCTCTACGAGCAGTACTTC. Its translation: CASSELYEQYF.

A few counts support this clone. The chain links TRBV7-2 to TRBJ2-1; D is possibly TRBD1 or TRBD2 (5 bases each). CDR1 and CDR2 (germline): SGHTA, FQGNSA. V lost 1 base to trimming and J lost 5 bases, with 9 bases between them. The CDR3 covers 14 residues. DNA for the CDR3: TGTGCCAGCAGCTTAGGAGGGGCTCACAATGAGCAGTTCTTC. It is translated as CASSLGGAHNEQFF.

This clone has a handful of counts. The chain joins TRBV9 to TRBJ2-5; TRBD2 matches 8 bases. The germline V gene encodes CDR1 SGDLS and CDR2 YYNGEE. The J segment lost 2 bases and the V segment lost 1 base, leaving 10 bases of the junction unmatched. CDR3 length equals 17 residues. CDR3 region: CASSVSPSGGPQETQYF. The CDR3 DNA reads TGTGCCAGCAGCGTATCCCCCAGCGGGGGACCTCAAGAGACCCAGTACTTC.

The CDR3 nucleotides are TGTGCCAGCAGCTTAGCAACATTTAACTACGAGCAGTACTTC. The encoded protein is CASSLATFNYEQYF. This rearrangement joins TRBV7-2 to TRBJ2-7; D is unclear. The V gene's germline CDR1 is SGHTA and CDR2 FQGNSA. The V gene lost 0 bases and the J gene lost 3 bases, with 9 bases spanning the gap. This CDR3 region has 14 residues.

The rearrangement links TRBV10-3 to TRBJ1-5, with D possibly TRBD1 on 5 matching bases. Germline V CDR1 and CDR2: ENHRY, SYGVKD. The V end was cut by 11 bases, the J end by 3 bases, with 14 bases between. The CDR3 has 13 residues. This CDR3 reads CASRGISNQPQHF. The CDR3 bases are TGTGCCTCCCGGGGGATCTCCAATCAGCCCCAGCATTTT.

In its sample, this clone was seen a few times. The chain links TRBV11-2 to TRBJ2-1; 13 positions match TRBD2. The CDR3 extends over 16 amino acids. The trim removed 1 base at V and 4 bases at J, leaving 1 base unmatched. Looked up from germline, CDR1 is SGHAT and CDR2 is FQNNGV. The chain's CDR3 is CASSLGLAGGYNEQFF. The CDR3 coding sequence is TGTGCCAGCAGCTTAGGACTAGCGGGGGGTTACAATGAGCAGTTCTTC.

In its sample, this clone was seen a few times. CDR3 protein: CATREGTRLDQETQYF. CDR3 nucleotide sequence: TGTGCCACCAGGGAGGGGACACGACTGGACCAAGAGACCCAGTACTTC. This chain connects TRBV15 to TRBJ2-5; perhaps D is TRBD1 or TRBD2 (6 bases each). Germline CDR1 and CDR2: LNHNV and YYDKDF (reference sequence). Trimming removed 6 bases from V and 0 bases from J, with 17 bases in between. This CDR3 is built from 16 residues.

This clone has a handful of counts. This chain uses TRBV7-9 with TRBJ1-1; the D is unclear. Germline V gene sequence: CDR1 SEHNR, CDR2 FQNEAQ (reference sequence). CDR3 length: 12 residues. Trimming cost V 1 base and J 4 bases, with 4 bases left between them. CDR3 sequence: CASSLGITEAFF. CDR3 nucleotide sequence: TGTGCCAGCAGCTTAGGGATCACTGAAGCTTTCTTT.

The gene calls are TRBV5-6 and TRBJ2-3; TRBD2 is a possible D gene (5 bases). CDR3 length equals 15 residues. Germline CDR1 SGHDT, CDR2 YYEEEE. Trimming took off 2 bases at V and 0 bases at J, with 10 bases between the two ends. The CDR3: CASSFGLTSTDTQYF. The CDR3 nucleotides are TGTGCCAGCAGCTTCGGACTTACTAGCACAGATACGCAGTATTTT.

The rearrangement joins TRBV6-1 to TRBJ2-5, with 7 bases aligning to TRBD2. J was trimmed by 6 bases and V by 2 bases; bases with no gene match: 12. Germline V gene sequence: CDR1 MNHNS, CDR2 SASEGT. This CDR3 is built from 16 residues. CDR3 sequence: CASSELTSGARKTQYF. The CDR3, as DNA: TGTGCCAGCAGTGAATTAACCAGCGGGGCTCGGAAGACCCAGTACTTC.

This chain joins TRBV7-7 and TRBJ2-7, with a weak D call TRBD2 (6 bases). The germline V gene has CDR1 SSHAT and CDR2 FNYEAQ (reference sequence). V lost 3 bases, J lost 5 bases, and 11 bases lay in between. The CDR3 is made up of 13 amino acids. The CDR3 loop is CASSFGTEDEQYF. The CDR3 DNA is TGTGCCAGCAGCTTTGGGACTGAGGACGAGCAGTACTTC.

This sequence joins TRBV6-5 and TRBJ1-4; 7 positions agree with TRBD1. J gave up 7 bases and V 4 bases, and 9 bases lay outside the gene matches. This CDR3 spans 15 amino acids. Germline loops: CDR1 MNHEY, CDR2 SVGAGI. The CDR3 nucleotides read TGTGCCAGCAGTTTACAGACAGGGTTTGGTGAAAAACTGTTTTTT. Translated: CASSLQTGFGEKLFF.

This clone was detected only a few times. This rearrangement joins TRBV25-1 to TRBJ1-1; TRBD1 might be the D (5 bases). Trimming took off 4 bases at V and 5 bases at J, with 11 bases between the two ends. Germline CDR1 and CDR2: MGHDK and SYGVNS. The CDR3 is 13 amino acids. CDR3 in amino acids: CASSVREGTEAFF. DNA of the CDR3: TGTGCCAGCAGTGTCAGGGAGGGAACTGAAGCTTTCTTT.

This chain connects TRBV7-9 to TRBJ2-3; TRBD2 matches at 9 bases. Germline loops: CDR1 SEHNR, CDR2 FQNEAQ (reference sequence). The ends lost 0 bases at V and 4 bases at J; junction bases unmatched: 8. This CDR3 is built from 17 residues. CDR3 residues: CASSLASGSGGSDTQYF. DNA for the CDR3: TGTGCCAGCAGCTTAGCGTCGGGTAGCGGGGGATCAGATACGCAGTATTTT.

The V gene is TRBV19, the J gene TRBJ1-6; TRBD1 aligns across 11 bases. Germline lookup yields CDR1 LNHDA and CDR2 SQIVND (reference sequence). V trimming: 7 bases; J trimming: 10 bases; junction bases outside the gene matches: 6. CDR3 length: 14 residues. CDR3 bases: TGTGCCAGTAACGCCGGGACAGGGGGGTCACCCCTCCACTTT. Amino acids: CASNAGTGGSPLHF.

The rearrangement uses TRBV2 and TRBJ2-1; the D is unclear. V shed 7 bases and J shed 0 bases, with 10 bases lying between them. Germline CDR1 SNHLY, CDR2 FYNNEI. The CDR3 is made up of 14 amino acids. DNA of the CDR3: TGTGCCAGCACGGGTGGCGGCTCCTACAATGAGCAGTTCTTC. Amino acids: CASTGGGSYNEQFF.